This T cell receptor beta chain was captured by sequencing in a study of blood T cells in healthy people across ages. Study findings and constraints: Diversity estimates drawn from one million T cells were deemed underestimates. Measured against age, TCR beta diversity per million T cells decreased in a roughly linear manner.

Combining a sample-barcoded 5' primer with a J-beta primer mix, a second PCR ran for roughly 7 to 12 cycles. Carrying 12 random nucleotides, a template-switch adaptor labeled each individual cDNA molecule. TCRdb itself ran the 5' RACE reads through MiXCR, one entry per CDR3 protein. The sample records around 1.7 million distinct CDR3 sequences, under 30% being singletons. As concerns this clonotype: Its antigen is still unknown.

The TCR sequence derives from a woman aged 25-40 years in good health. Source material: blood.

The CDR3 loop reads CSASQPTHPEAFF. CDR3 nucleotide sequence: TGCAGTGCTAGTCAACCGACTCATCCTGAAGCTTTCTTT. This rearrangement joins TRBV20-1 to TRBJ1-1; D not resolved. CDR1 and CDR2 from the germline V gene are DFQATT and SNEGSKA (reference sequence). The length of the CDR3 is 13 residues. V dropped 3 bases and J dropped 6 bases, with 14 bases sitting between them.